Described below is a single T cell receptor beta chain sequence and its context. This clone was recorded only once. Its antigen remains unidentified. No qualities accompany the bases; no much larger clone lies one base away. The germline V gene specifies SGHTA as CDR1 and FQGNSA as CDR2. Unmatched junction bases come to 1, with V trimmed by 0 bases and J by 0 bases. The CDR3 numbers 17 residues from cysteine through phenylalanine. Only the CDR3 DNA stays, 51 bases, in frame from base 1. This entry belongs to a study of T cell responses to AZD1222 COVID-19 vaccine (dated by TCRdb to the early 2020s). Study-level background: Because spike-specific TCR depth and breadth did not differ between the two schedules, AZD1222 recipients who got a second dose at roughly 4 weeks were pooled with those who got a second dose at roughly 12 weeks. A total of 233 trial participants underwent TCR sequencing, of whom around 200 received two doses of AZD1222 and about 25 received two doses of the MenACWY control vaccine. Trial participants were enrolled by age into subgroups of 18-55, 56-69 and 70-plus years, and around 150, 28 and 57 TCR-sequenced participants, respectively, were included in these subgroups.

The CDR3 regions of human TCRbeta chains were subjected to immunosequencing. As for the original processing: Repertoire TCRs were checked for matches against a reference library of SARS-CoV-2-specific TCRs that had been generated using the MIRA antigen-specificity platform. Breadth was defined as the fraction of unique TCRs that were SARS-CoV-2-associated, and depth was defined as the fraction of total T cells that were SARS-CoV-2-associated. Using the MIRA data, each spike-specific TCR was mapped to the spike region that the TCR reacts to and placed in a CD4 or CD8 class. Log10-transformed breadth and depth values were compared by one-way ANOVA with Sidak's multiple comparisons tests. TCRdb mirrors the immuneACCESS table, restricted to in-frame sequences. Some clones are absent from its copies; in checked studies, under half trace to an unresolved V gene, and the reason for the others is unknown. The V and J calls and clone size come from that table; D and trimming were worked out from the DNA. This sample comprises 100,000 to 150,000 clones, around nine tenths of them detected only once. Around 6% of the sample lies in the top ten.

Findings and caveats that apply to the study as a whole: In the small 56-69-year group, the increase in depth fell short of significance, most likely because of low power. After two AZD1222 doses, spike-specific TCR breadth and depth were significantly higher than at day 0 and than in MenACWY recipients. Reportedly, close to half of the unique spike-specific TCRs recognized epitopes lying outside the regions that are mutated in the B.1.351 and B.1.1.7 variants. Most participants were white British and females outnumbered males, and the authors suggested that clonal diversity may have been underestimated. The vaccine-associated CD4 TCRs covered the entire spike protein, and the dominant responses fell in regions 160-218 and 743-854. Conclusions about previously exposed vaccinees were limited because only a handful of AZD1222 recipients were SARS-CoV-2 seropositive at baseline. No day 14 peak-response samples were available, so repertoires were characterized only after the peak T cell response.

The time point label here, explained by the study, means: baseline before first vaccination. The vaccinee samples were drawn from two UK trials, COV001 and COV002, one of which was a single-blind randomized controlled phase 2/3 trial testing AZD1222 (ChAdOx1 nCoV-19) in healthy adults. For TCRbeta chain sequencing, PBMC samples were collected from trial participants at day 0 and at day 28 after the second dose. In this chain, TRBV7-2 is recombined with TRBJ2-4, with TRBD2 identical over 11 junction bases. Sample: peripheral blood, taken on day 0 of AZD1222 vaccination. This receptor was obtained from an adult in good health. The DNA is as follows: TGTGCCAGCAGCTTAGCGGGACTAGCGGTAGCCAAAAACATTCAGTACTTC. This codes for CASSLAGLAVAKNIQYF.